This T cell receptor beta chain was identified in a study of T cell repertoires in cytomegalovirus infection. The study's findings and limits: People with CMV and the relevant HLA were identified by cumulative public TCR beta family frequency. HLA-C-restricted, CMV-specific TCR beta clonotypes were dominant ex vivo.

Germline-derived CDR1 and CDR2 are DFQATT and SNEGSKA (reference sequence). V lost 0 bases, J lost 1 base, and 12 bases lay in between. The CDR3 runs to 15 residues. TCRdb passed the reads through MiXCR, listing each CDR3 protein once. This table has roughly 320,000 distinct CDR3 sequences, 8% to 10% appearing once. This clonotype has a handful of counts. Its target is unknown. The sequenced sample consisted of PBMCs. This TCR was sampled from a human donor in good health (CMV status not recorded). Some clones in this sample may be carry-over from other donors' samples. The rearrangement uses TRBV20-1 and TRBJ2-5; tentatively, D is TRBD1 (6 bases). CDR3 sequence reads: CSARDPRGPQETQYF. CDR3 coding DNA: TGCAGTGCTAGAGACCCCAGGGGACCCCAAGAGACCCAGTACTTC.